This TCR beta chain was identified in a study of blood T cell repertoires in COVID-19. Categorization into cohorts depended on clinical history that participants reported. Symptom resolution, clearance, or two negative PCRs marked the recovered donors of Cohort 3. Per the original data handling: The authors estimated nucleated cell counts from reference gene primer amplification. Repertoires were generated with immunoSEQ multiplex PCR, while TCRdb's copy carries only in-frame clones and drops some. V, J and clone size reflect that table, while D and trimming were determined from the DNA. This table has 390,000 or so clones, 80% to 85% appearing once. V was cut by 3 bases and J by 4 bases, with 10 bases left in between. CDR1 is SNHLY and CDR2 is FYNNEI in the germline V gene. CDR3 length: 14 amino acids.

The sample consisted of PBMCs or T cells enriched from blood (not recorded which). This chain joins TRBV2 and TRBJ1-5; no reliable D call. This TCR derives from a woman aged 45-60 years who had recovered from COVID-19. The DNA of the CDR3 is TGTGCCAGCAGTGAGTTAGCGACTAATCAGCCCCAGCATTTT. This translates into CASSELATNQPQHF.